Below are 29 T cell receptor beta chains sequenced from a single sample in a study of CD8+ T cells in alopecia areata. Treatment indicated: oral pan-JAK inhibitor, 5-10 mg twice daily. Following extraction, RNA underwent reverse transcription to cDNA, which served as the sequencing template. Profiled with immunoSEQ multiplex PCR; TCRdb holds only in-frame clones, not every one. This table has 150,000 to 200,000 clones, 51% appearing once. The sample consisted of CD8+ T cells sorted from blood, taken at roughly week 53, from a patient treated with tofacitinib. Receptor source: a human donor with alopecia areata.

This chain joins TRBV29-1 and TRBJ2-2; no definite D call. In germline, CDR1 is SQVTM, CDR2 ANQGSEA. The CDR3 consists of 16 residues. Deletions cut 3 bases from V and 1 base from J, with 15 bases between. The CDR3 is CSVDGTDFLNTGELFF. Written as DNA, the CDR3 is TGCAGCGTTGATGGCACAGACTTCCTGAACACCGGGGAGCTGTTTTTT.

The chain couples TRBV6-1 to TRBJ2-7; no clear D gene. Germline V lookup: CDR1 MNHNS, CDR2 SASEGT. V lost 1 base, J lost 6 bases, and 13 bases lay in between. The CDR3 totals 14 residues. CDR3 nucleotide sequence: TGTGCCAGCAGTGAAGATGATCTCAGGTTCGAGCAGTACTTC. It translates to CASSEDDLRFEQYF.

The gene calls are TRBV6-5 and TRBJ1-1; D is uncertain. Germline V gene data show CDR1 as MNHEY and CDR2 as SVGAGI. Trimming removed 5 bases from V and 1 base from J, with 5 bases in between. The CDR3 length is 12 residues. The CDR3 region is CASSPQNTEAFF. The CDR3 nucleotides are TGTGCCAGCAGTCCCCAGAACACTGAAGCTTTCTTT.

The V and J genes are TRBV29-1 and TRBJ2-7; 11 bases align to TRBD1. CDR3 length: 14 amino acids. V was pared by 5 bases and J by 3 bases, with 6 bases of the junction left unmatched. Germline V gene data show CDR1 as SQVTM and CDR2 as ANQGSEA. The CDR3: CSVTAGTGGYEQYF. The CDR3 coding sequence is TGCAGCGTTACTGCCGGGACAGGGGGCTACGAGCAGTACTTC.

V gene TRBV7-9 combines with J gene TRBJ1-4; the match to TRBD1 covers 9 bases. The junction had 3 bases not matched to a gene; V was cut back by 3 bases and J by 4 bases. The CDR3 extends over 15 amino acids. The germline V gene encodes CDR1 SEHNR and CDR2 FQNEAQ (reference sequence). CDR3 region: CASSFRTGDNEKLFF. In DNA, the CDR3 is TGTGCCAGCAGCTTTCGGACAGGGGATAATGAAAAACTGTTTTTT.

The gene calls are TRBV30 and TRBJ2-6; no firm D call. Per the germline V gene, CDR1 is GTSNPN and CDR2 is SVGIG (reference sequence). The V end was cut by 2 bases, the J end by 4 bases, with 12 bases between. This CDR3 is 15 amino acids long. The CDR3 is CAWSSPGLGANVLTF. The CDR3 DNA reads TGTGCCTGGAGTTCCCCGGGCTTGGGGGCCAACGTCCTGACTTTC. The complete variable domain, with remaining parts taken from reference TRBV30 and TRBJ2-6, reads SQTIHQWPATLVQPVGSPLSLECTVEGTSNPNLYWYRQAAGRGLQLLFYSVGIGQISSEVPQNLSASRPQDRQFILSSKKLLLSDSGFYLCAWSSPGLGANVLTFGAGSRLTVL.

There are a few counts of this clone. The chain recombines TRBV13 with TRBJ1-1, with 7 bases lining up with TRBD1. Germline values: CDR1 PRHDT, CDR2 FYEKMQ (reference sequence). The CDR3 is 13 residues long. J lost 8 bases, V lost 3 bases, and 6 bases had no gene match. CDR3 region: CASSFSRGPEAFF. The DNA of the CDR3 is TGTGCCAGCAGCTTCTCTAGGGGGCCCGAAGCTTTCTTT.

The DNA of the CDR3 is TGTGCCAGCAGCTTAATGGCGGCACCTAATGAAAAACTGTTTTTT. Its protein product is CASSLMAAPNEKLFF. The chain combines TRBV7-9 with TRBJ1-4; D is unresolved. CDR1 SEHNR and CDR2 FQNEAQ come from the germline V gene (reference sequence). V dropped 2 bases and J dropped 3 bases, with 10 bases sitting between them. CDR3 length equals 15 residues.

The chain carries TRBV7-9 and TRBJ2-7; D may be TRBD2 (5 bases). CDR1 and CDR2 (germline): SEHNR, FQNEAQ (reference sequence). The CDR3 length is 12 residues. Trimming left V 5 bases short and J 6 bases short, with 11 bases between. The CDR3 sequence: CASSLGDLEQYF. CDR3 nucleotides: TGTGCCAGCAGCCTCGGGGATCTCGAGCAGTACTTC.

This clone was counted a few times. In DNA form, the CDR3 reads TGTGCCAGCTCACCGCAACCGGGGTACGAGCAGTACTTC. As protein: CASSPQPGYEQYF. The rearrangement links TRBV18 to TRBJ2-7; possibly TRBD2 for D (5 bases). The CDR3 length is 13 residues. Trimming removed 3 bases at V and 4 bases at J, with 10 bases between. Germline loops: CDR1 KGHSH, CDR2 LQKENI. The whole variable domain, remainder taken from reference TRBV18 and TRBJ2-7, is NAGVMQNPRHLVRRRGQEARLRCSPMKGHSHVYWYRQLPEEGLKFMVYLQKENIIDESGMPKERFSAEFPKEGPSILRIQQVVRGDSAAYFCASSPQPGYEQYFGPGTRLTVT.

This clone was seen more than once but under ten times. J is TRBJ1-1 and V is TRBV11-2; D is perhaps TRBD1 (5 bases). Germline V gene sequence: CDR1 SGHAT, CDR2 FQNNGV. This CDR3 has 15 amino acids. V lost 1 base to trimming and J lost 4 bases, with 13 bases between them. In nucleotides, the CDR3 is TGTGCCAGCAGCTTAGGGGATCTGGGGACCACTGAAGCTTTCTTT. Translated: CASSLGDLGTTEAFF.

The rearrangement joins TRBV6-5 to TRBJ2-7, with 7 bases aligning to TRBD1. Trimming at V came to 8 bases and at J to 0 bases, leaving 4 bases not matched to a gene. This CDR3 has 13 amino acids. Germline CDR1 and CDR2: MNHEY and SVGAGI. The CDR3 is CASYGTASYEQYF. CDR3 DNA: TGTGCCAGCTATGGGACAGCCTCCTACGAGCAGTACTTC.

Only a few counts were recorded for this clone. The chain combines TRBV4-3 with TRBJ2-5; TRBD1 aligns across 7 bases. The V segment lost 0 bases and the J segment 5 bases; nucleotides outside the gene matches: 6. Looked up from germline, CDR1 is LGHNA and CDR2 is YSLEER. The CDR3 has 15 amino acids. Here the CDR3 DNA reads TGCGCCAGCAGCCAAGATGAGGGCAGGGGGGAGACCCAGTACTTC. Its translation: CASSQDEGRGETQYF.

The rearrangement joins TRBV30 to TRBJ1-5; D is unclear. This CDR3 spans 13 amino acids. V was trimmed by 2 bases and J by 6 bases, leaving 11 bases between them. Germline V gene lookup returns CDR1 GTSNPN and CDR2 SVGIG (reference sequence). The CDR3 bases are TGTGCCTGGAGTCCCGAAGGTGCTCAGCCCCAGCATTTT. Encoded protein: CAWSPEGAQPQHF.

The chain uses TRBV6-1 and TRBJ2-7; no definite D call. This CDR3 has 14 residues. V lost 4 bases to trimming and J lost 0 bases, with 10 bases between them. Looked up from germline, CDR1 is MNHNS and CDR2 is SASEGT. For the CDR3, the DNA is TGTGCCAGCAGTGCCACATTTAGCTCCTACGAGCAGTACTTC. Encoded protein: CASSATFSSYEQYF.

This clone was found a few times. The chain has TRBV27 and TRBJ1-5, with a tentative D call TRBD1 (6 bases). Germline V gene sequence: CDR1 MNHEY, CDR2 SMNVEV (reference sequence). With 5 bases removed from V and 4 bases from J, the gap between germline ends came to 12 bases. The length of the CDR3 is 14 residues. The CDR3 sequence is CASSHRVGNQPQHF. The CDR3, as DNA: TGTGCCAGCAGTCACAGGGTGGGTAATCAGCCCCAGCATTTT.

This clone was seen only a few times. The chain links TRBV25-1 to TRBJ2-1; D perhaps matches TRBD1 (6 bases). The germline CDR1 and CDR2 sequences are MGHDK and SYGVNS. V was cut by 3 bases and J by 8 bases, with 17 bases left in between. The CDR3 covers 15 residues. CDR3: CASSEIGTLGHEQFF. DNA for the CDR3: TGTGCCAGCAGTGAGATCGGGACATTAGGGCATGAGCAGTTCTTC. Variable domain in full (rest from reference TRBV25-1 and TRBJ2-1): EADIYQTPRYLVIGTGKKITLECSQTMGHDKMYWYQQDPGMELHLIHYSYGVNSTEKGDLSSESTVSRIRTEHFPLTLESARPSHTSQYLCASSEIGTLGHEQFFGPGTRLTVL.

The gene calls are TRBV27 and TRBJ2-1, with 9 bases aligning to TRBD1. CDR1 and CDR2 from the germline V gene are MNHEY and SMNVEV (reference sequence). This CDR3 is built from 15 residues. V shed 6 bases and J 7 bases; nucleotides not matched to a gene: 10. The CDR3 DNA sequence: TGTGCCAGCAGCCCCGTGGGGACAGGGATTAATGAGCAGTTCTTC. This codes for CASSPVGTGINEQFF.

V gene TRBV2 combines with J gene TRBJ2-3; tentative D call: TRBD2 (5 bases). The CDR3 is made up of 16 amino acids. V was pared by 5 bases and J by 2 bases, with 17 bases between. Germline-derived CDR1 and CDR2 are SNHLY and FYNNEI. The CDR3 DNA follows: TGTGCCAGCAGTTGGGAGACGGCTACTTCCACAGATACGCAGTATTTT. It specifies CASSWETATSTDTQYF.

The rearrangement uses TRBV9 and TRBJ2-2; 7 bases agree with TRBD1. V lost 4 bases, J lost 4 bases, and 7 bases stayed unmatched. Germline V gene data show CDR1 as SGDLS and CDR2 as YYNGEE. The CDR3 runs to 15 residues. The CDR3 reads CASSLQGRRTGELFF. CDR3 nucleotide sequence: TGTGCCAGCAGCCTACAGGGGCGACGCACCGGGGAGCTGTTTTTT.

V and J are TRBV25-1 and TRBJ2-1, with D tentatively TRBD1 (6 bases). V was cut by 6 bases and J by 3 bases, with 9 bases left in between. The CDR3 spans 13 residues. Germline lookup yields CDR1 MGHDK and CDR2 SYGVNS. The CDR3 region has the DNA TGTGCCAGCAGGTACAGGGACTACAATGAGCAGTTCTTC. Protein: CASRYRDYNEQFF.

V usage is TRBV19 and J usage is TRBJ1-5; D uncertain. Germline assignment: CDR1 LNHDA and CDR2 SQIVND (reference sequence). Trimming took 6 bases from V and 0 from J, leaving 6 bases between them. The CDR3 runs to 13 residues. The CDR3 here is CASSLNSNQPQHF. The CDR3 DNA reads TGTGCCAGTAGCCTCAATAGCAATCAGCCCCAGCATTTT.

The chain recombines TRBV12-5 with TRBJ1-5, with 9 bases fitting TRBD1. J gave up 1 base and V 0 bases, and 7 bases lay outside the gene matches. The CDR3 runs to 18 residues. Per the germline V gene, CDR1 is LGHNT and CDR2 is FRNRAP. CDR3 in DNA: TGTGCTAGTGGTTTGGTTTTGGGGGGACAGGGAAGCAATCAGCCCCAGCATTTT. It yields the protein CASGLVLGGQGSNQPQHF.

The sample holds a few counts of this clone. The CDR3, as DNA: TGTGCCAGCAGTGACCAGGGGGGCACAGATACGCAGTATTTT. Its protein product is CASSDQGGTDTQYF. This chain joins TRBV2 and TRBJ2-3; 7 nucleotides agree with TRBD1. Trimming cost V 3 bases and J 1 base; bases outside gene matches: 1. This CDR3 region has 14 residues. From germline, CDR1 is SNHLY and CDR2 FYNNEI.

J is TRBJ1-2 and V is TRBV7-8, with D possibly matching TRBD1 (5 bases). Looked up from germline, CDR1 is SGHVS and CDR2 is FQNEAQ. The CDR3 has 14 amino acids. With 0 bases removed from V and 4 bases from J, the gap between germline ends came to 9 bases. CDR3 in amino acids: CASSLALTVYGYTF. DNA of the CDR3: TGTGCCAGCAGCTTAGCGTTGACAGTCTATGGCTACACCTTC.

The rearrangement links TRBV13 to TRBJ1-1; 8 bases are shared with TRBD1. Per germline, CDR1 PRHDT and CDR2 FYEKMQ (reference sequence). Trimming at V came to 5 bases and at J to 4 bases, leaving 6 bases not matched to a gene. The CDR3 has 14 amino acids. CDR3 bases: TGTGCCAGCAGCGCACCAGGGGGCCGCACTGAAGCTTTCTTT. As protein: CASSAPGGRTEAFF.

Only a few counts were recorded for this clone. The chain carries TRBV7-9 and TRBJ1-1; D ambiguous. Germline CDR1 is SEHNR and CDR2 is FQNEAQ (reference sequence). This CDR3 contains 13 residues. V dropped 5 bases and J dropped 4 bases, with 11 bases sitting between them. The CDR3 spells CASSPTSITEAFF. As DNA, the CDR3 is TGTGCCAGCAGCCCAACATCGATCACTGAAGCTTTCTTT.

The table lists this clone with a few counts. For the CDR3, the DNA is TGTGCCAGCAGCCAAGCTAGGGGAGACGGGGGTAGGCGTGGCTACACCTTC. Its translation: CASSQARGDGGRRGYTF. The chain couples TRBV4-2 to TRBJ1-2; weak D call: TRBD1 (5 bases). V shed 1 base and J shed 7 bases, with 22 bases lying between them. CDR1 and CDR2 (germline): LGHNA, YNFKEQ. The CDR3 has 17 residues.

The V and J genes are TRBV7-2 and TRBJ1-6; D is undetermined. Trimming removed 2 bases at V and 8 bases at J, with 4 bases between. The CDR3 covers 12 residues. From germline, CDR1 is SGHTA and CDR2 FQGNSA. The CDR3 reads CASSLQDSPLHF. In nucleotides, the CDR3 is TGTGCCAGCAGCTTACAGGATTCACCCCTCCACTTT.